The present T cell receptor (beta chain) was sequenced within a study of CD8 T cells in Susac syndrome. CDR3 length: 16 residues. Germline lookup yields CDR1 LGHDT and CDR2 YNNKEL (reference sequence). V dropped 3 bases and J dropped 5; count of bases not matched to a gene: 9. Random hexamers served to reverse transcribe roughly 0.45 to 1 ug RNA. TCRdb used MiXCR to reprocess the immunoSEQ multiplex PCR reads, holding one entry per CDR3 protein. The data show about 160,000 distinct CDR3 sequences, roughly 94% seen once. Sequencing was carried out using CD4+ T cells from PBMCs. The V and J genes are TRBV3-1 and TRBJ2-5; 10 positions agree with TRBD2. This clonotype originated in a human donor in good health. The chain's CDR3 is CASSHPTAGGPETQYF. The CDR3 DNA reads as TGTGCCAGCAGCCATCCTACAGCGGGAGGGCCGGAGACCCAGTACTTC.